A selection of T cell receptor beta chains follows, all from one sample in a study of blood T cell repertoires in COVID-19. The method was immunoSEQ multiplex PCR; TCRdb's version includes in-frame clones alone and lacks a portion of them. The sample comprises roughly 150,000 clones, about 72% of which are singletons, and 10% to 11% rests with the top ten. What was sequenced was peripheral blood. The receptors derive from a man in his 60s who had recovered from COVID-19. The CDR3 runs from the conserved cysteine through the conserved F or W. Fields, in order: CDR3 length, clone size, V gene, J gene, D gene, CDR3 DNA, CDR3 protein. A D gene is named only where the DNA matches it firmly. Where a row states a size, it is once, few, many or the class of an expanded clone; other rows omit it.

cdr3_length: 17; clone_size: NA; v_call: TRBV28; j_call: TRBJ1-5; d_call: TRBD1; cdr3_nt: TGTGCCAGCAGAGCCCCGGGACAGGGGGCTGGGAGTAGAGCCCAGCATTTT; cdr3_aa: CASRAPGQGAGSRAQHF
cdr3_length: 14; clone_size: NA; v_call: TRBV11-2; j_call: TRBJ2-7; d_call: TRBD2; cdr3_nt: TGTGCCAGCAGTGGGACTAGCACGAACTACGAGCAGTACTTC; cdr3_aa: CASSGTSTNYEQYF
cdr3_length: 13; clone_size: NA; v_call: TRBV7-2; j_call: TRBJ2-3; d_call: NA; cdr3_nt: TGTGCCAGCAGCCGGGAGAGCACAGATACGCAGTATTTT; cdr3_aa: CASSRESTDTQYF
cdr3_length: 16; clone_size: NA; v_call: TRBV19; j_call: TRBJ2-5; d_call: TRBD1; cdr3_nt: TGTGCCAGTAGTGTATTGACAGGGAGAGCCCAAGAGACCCAGTACTTC; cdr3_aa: CASSVLTGRAQETQYF
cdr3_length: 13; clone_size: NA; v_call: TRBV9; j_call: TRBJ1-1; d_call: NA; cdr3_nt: TGTGCCAGCAGCGTGGGCGGGCGCACTGAAGCTTTCTTT; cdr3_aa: CASSVGGRTEAFF
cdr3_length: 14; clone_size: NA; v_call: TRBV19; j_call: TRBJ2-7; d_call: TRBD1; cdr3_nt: TGTGCCAGTAGTCCCGGGACAGGGATCAACGAGCAGTACTTC; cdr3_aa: CASSPGTGINEQYF
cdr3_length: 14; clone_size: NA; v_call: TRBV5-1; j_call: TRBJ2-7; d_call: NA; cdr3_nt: TGCGCCAGCAGCTTGGCGGGGGTAAGCTACGAGCAGTACTTC; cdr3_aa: CASSLAGVSYEQYF
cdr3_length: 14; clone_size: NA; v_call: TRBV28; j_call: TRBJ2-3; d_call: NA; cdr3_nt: TGTGCCAGCAGTTTCGACTCTTTTGGAGGTACGCAGTATTTT; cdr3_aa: CASSFDSFGGTQYF
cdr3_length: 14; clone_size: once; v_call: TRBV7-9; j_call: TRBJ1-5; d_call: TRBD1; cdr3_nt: TGTGCCAGCAGCTTCGGGACAGGTGGTCAGCCCCAGCATTTT; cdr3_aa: CASSFGTGGQPQHF
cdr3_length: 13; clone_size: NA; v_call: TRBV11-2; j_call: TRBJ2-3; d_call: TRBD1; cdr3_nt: TGTGCCAGCACCACAGGGGGCGGGAGCAGGTCGTATTTT; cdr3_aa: CASTTGGGSRSYF
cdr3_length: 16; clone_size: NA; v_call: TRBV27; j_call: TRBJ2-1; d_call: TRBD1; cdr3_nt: TGTGCCAGCAGTCTTGCGGGACAGGGCATCTACAATGAGCAGTTCTTC; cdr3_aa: CASSLAGQGIYNEQFF
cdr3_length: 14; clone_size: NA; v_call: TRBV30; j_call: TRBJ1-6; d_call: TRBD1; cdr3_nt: TGTGCCTGGAGCCGGGACAGGGGAGACTCACCCCTCCACTTT; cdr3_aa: CAWSRDRGDSPLHF
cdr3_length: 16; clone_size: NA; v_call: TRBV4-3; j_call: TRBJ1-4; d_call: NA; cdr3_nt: TGCGCCAGCAGCCAAGAGCCGACCGTGGGGGGTGAAAAACTGTTTTTT; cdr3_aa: CASSQEPTVGGEKLFF
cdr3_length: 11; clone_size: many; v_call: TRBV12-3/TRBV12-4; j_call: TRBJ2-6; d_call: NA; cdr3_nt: TGTGCCAGCAGTCACTCTGCCGTGCTGACTTTC; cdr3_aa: CASSHSAVLTF
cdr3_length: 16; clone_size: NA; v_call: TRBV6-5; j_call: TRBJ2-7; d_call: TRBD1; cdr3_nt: TGTGCCAGCAGTTACTCGTCGACAGGGGGAAGATGGGAGCAGTACTTC; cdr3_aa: CASSYSSTGGRWEQYF
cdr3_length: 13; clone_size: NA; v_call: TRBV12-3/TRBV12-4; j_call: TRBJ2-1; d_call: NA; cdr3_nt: TGTGCCAGCAGTACTGGTCCCTACAATGAGCAGTTCTTC; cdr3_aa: CASSTGPYNEQFF
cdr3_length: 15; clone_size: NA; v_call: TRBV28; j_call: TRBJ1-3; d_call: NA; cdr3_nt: TGTGCCAGCAGCAACTACAGGGTATCTGGAAACACCATATATTTT; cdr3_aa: CASSNYRVSGNTIYF
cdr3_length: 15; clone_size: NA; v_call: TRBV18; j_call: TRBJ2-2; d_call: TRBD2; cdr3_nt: TGTGCCAGCTCACCATCTAGCGGGAACACCGGGGAGCTGTTTTTT; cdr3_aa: CASSPSSGNTGELFF
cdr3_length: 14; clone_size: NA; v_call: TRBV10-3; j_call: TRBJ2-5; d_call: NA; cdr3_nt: TGTGCCATCAGTAAGAATGGGCCCAGGGAGACCCAGTACTTC; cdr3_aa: CAISKNGPRETQYF
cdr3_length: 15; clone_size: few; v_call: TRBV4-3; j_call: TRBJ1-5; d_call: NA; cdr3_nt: TGCGCCAGCAGCCGATTCAGGGGAAGCAATCAGCCCCAGCATTTT; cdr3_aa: CASSRFRGSNQPQHF
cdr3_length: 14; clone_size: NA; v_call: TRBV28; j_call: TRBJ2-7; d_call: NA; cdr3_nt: TGTGCCAGCACTAGGCAGCCTAGCTCCTACGAGCAGTACTTC; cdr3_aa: CASTRQPSSYEQYF
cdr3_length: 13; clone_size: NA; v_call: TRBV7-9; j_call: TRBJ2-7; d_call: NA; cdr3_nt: TGTGCCAGCAGCCAACAGGGATTGGACAAGCAGTACTTC; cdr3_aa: CASSQQGLDKQYF
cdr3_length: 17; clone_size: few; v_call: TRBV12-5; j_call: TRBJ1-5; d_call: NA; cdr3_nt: TGTGCTAGTGGTTTGGTACCCGGACACCGCTCGGTAGGGCCCCAGCATTTT; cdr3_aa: CASGLVPGHRSVGPQHF
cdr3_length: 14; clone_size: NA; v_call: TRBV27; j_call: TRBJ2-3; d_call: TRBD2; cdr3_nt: TGTGCCAGCAGTTTTACCAGCGGGACGGATACGCAGTATTTT; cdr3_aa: CASSFTSGTDTQYF
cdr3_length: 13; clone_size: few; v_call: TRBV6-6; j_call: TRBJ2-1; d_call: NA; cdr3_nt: TGTGCCAGCAGCCCTACTGCGTCGAATGAGCAGTTCTTC; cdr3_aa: CASSPTASNEQFF
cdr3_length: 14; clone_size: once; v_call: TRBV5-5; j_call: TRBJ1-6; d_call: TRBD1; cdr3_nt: TGTGCCAGCAGTAGGACAGGCGATAATTCACCCCTCCACTTT; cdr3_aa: CASSRTGDNSPLHF
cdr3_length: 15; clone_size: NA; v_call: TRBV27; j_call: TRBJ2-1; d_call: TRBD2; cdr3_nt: TGTGCCAGCAGTTCCCAGGGACTAGCGGGATATGAGCAGTTCTTC; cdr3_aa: CASSSQGLAGYEQFF
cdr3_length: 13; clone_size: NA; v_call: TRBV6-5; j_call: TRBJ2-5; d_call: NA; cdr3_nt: TGTGCCAGCAGTACAGGGTCGGTGGAGACCCAGTACTTC; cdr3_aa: CASSTGSVETQYF
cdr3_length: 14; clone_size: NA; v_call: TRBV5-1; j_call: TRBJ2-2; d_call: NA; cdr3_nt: TGCGCCAGCAGCTTGGAAGTGAACTCCGGGGAGCTGTTTTTT; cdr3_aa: CASSLEVNSGELFF
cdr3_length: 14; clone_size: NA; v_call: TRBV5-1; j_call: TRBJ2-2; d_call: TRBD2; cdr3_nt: TGCGCCAGCAGCTTAGGGACTAGTACCGGGGAGCTGTTTTTT; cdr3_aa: CASSLGTSTGELFF
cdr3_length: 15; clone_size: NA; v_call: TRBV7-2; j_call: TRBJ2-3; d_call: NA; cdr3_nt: TGTGCCAGCAGCTTAGTTAGCGGAGGCACAGATACGCAGTATTTT; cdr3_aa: CASSLVSGGTDTQYF
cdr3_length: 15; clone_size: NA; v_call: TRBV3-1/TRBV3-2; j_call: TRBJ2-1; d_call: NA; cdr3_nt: TGTGCCAGCAGCCAGGGGCGGCACGGGTACAATGAGCAGTTCTTC; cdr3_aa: CASSQGRHGYNEQFF
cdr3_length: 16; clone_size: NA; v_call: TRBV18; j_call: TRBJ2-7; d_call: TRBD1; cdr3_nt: TGTGCCAGCTCACCAACCAGACAGGGAATGGGCTACGAGCAGTACTTC; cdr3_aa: CASSPTRQGMGYEQYF
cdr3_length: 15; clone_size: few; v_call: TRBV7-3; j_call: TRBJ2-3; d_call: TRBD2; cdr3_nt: TGTGCCAGCAGCTCGACTAGCTTCGACACAGATACGCAGTATTTT; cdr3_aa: CASSSTSFDTDTQYF
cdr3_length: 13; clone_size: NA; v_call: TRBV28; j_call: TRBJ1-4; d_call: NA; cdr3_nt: TGTGCCAGCTTCTCAGGAGGGCTCGAAAAACTGTTTTTT; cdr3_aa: CASFSGGLEKLFF
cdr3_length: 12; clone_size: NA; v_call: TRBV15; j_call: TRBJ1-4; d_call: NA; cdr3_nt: TGTGCCACCAGTCCGGGGATCGAAAAACTGTTTTTT; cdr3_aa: CATSPGIEKLFF
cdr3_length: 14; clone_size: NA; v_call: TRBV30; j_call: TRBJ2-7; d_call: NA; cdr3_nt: TGTGCCTGGTCCCGCGCCGTGGAGGCCTACGAGCAGTACTTC; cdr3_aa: CAWSRAVEAYEQYF
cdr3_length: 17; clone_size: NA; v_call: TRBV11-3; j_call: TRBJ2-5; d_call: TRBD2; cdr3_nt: TGTGCCAGCAGCTTAGGTGGGACTAGCGGTGGGCATGAGACCCAGTACTTC; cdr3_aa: CASSLGGTSGGHETQYF
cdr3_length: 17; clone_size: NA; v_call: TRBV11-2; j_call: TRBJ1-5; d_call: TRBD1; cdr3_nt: TGTGCCAGCAGCTTAGCCGGGACAGCACATAGCAATCAGCCCCAGCATTTT; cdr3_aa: CASSLAGTAHSNQPQHF
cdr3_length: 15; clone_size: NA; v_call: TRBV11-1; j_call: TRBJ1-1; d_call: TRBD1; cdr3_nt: TGTGCCAGCAGCCCAGCCCCCACAGGGGGTACTGAAGCTTTCTTT; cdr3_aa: CASSPAPTGGTEAFF
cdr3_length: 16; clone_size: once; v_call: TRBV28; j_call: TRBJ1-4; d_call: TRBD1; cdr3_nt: TGTGCCAGCAGTTTATGGCAGGGGACAGGGAACGAAAAACTGTTTTTT; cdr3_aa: CASSLWQGTGNEKLFF
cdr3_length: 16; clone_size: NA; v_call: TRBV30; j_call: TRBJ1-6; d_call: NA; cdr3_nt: TGTGCCTGGAGTGTAGGGCACCAGGGGTATAATTCACCCCTCCACTTT; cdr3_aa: CAWSVGHQGYNSPLHF
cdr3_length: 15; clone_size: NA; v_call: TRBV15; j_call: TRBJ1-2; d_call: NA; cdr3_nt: TGTGCCACTCGACCCGGACAGTCTAGTTCCTATGGCTACACCTTC; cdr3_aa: CATRPGQSSSYGYTF
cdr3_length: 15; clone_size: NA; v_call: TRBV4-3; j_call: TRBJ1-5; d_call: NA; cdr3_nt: TGCGCCAGCAGCCAAGAAAGGCAGGGTCATCAGCCCCAGCATTTT; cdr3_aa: CASSQERQGHQPQHF
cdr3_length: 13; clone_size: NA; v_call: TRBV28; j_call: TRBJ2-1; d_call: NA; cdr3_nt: TGTGCCAGCAGCCTGGAGGACGCCCGGGAGCAGTTCTTC; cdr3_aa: CASSLEDAREQFF
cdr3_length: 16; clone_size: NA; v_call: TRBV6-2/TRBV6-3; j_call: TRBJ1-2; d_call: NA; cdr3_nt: TGTGCCAGCAGTGAGAATTCGGGAAGCCTTAACTATGGCTACACCTTC; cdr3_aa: CASSENSGSLNYGYTF
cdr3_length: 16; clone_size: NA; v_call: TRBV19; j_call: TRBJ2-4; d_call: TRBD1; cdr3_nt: TGTGCCAGTAGTCGAACAGGACAGGGAGACAAAAACATTCAGTACTTC; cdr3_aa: CASSRTGQGDKNIQYF
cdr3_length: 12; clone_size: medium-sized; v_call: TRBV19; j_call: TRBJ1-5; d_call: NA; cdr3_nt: TGTGCCAGTAGTTTGCGAAATCAGCCCCAGCATTTT; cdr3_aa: CASSLRNQPQHF
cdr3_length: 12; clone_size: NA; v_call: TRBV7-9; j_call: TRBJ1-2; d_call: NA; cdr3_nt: TGTGCCAGCAGCCCGGACAGCCGCGGCTACACCTTC; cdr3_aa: CASSPDSRGYTF
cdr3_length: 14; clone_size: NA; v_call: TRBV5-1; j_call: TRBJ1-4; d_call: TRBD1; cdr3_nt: TGCGCCAGCAGCTTCGGACAGGGTGGGGAAAAACTGTTTTTT; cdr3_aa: CASSFGQGGEKLFF
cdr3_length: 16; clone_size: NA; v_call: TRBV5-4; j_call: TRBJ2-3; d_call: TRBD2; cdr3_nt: TGTGCCAGCAGCTTAGTAGCGGGAACTAGCACAGATACGCAGTATTTT; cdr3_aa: CASSLVAGTSTDTQYF
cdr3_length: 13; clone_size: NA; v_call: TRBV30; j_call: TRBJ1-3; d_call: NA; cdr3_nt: TGTGCCTGGGAAAAGAGCTCTGGAAACACCATATATTTT; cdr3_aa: CAWEKSSGNTIYF
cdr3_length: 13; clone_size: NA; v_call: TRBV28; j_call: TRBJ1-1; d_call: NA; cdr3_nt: TGTGCCACCCTCAGGGGAACCAACACTGAAGCTTTCTTT; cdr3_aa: CATLRGTNTEAFF
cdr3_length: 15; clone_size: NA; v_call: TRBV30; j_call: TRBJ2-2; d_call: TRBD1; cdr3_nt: TGTGCCTGGAACCACGGGACAGGGTGGGGTCGGGAGCTGTTTTTT; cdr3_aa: CAWNHGTGWGRELFF